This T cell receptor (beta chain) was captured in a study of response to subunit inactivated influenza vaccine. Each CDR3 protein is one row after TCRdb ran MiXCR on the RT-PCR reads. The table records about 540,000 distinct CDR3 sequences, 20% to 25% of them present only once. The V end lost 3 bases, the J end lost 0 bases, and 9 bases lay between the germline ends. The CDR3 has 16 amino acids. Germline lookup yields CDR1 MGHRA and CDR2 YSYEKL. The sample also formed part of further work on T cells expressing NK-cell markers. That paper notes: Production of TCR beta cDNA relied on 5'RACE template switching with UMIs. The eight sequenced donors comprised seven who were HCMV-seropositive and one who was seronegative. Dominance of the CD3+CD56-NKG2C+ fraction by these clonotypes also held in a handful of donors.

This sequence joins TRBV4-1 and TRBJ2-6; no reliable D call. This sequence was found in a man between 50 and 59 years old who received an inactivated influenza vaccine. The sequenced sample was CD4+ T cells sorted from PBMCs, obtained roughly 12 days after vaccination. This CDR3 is CASSQSTNSGANVLTF. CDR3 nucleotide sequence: TGCGCCAGCAGCCAGAGCACAAACTCTGGGGCCAACGTCCTGACTTTC.